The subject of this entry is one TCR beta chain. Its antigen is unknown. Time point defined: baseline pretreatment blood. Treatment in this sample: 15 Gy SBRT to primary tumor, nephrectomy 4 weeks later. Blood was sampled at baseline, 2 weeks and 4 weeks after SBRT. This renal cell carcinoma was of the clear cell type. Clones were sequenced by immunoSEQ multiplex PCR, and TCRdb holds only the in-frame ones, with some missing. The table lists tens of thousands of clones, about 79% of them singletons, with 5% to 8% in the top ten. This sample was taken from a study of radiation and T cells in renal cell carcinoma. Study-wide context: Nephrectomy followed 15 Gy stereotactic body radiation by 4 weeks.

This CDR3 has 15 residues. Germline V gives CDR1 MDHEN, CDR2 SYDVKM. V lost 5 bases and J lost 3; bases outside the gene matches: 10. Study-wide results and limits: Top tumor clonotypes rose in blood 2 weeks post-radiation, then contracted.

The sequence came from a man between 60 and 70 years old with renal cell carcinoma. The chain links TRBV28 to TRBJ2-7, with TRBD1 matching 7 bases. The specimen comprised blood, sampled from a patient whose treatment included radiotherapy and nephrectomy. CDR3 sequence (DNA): TGTGCCAGCAGTGGGGCAGAGACAGGGTTCTACGAGCAGTACTTC. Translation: CASSGAETGFYEQYF.